A single sample is the source of the 19 T cell receptor beta chains below, sequenced in a study of cytomegalovirus exposure and HLA in healthy donors. In the PCR, 60 Vbeta and 13 Jbeta primers were used. Generated by immunoSEQ multiplex PCR, the TCRdb table keeps only in-frame clones and is missing some. The repertoire has about 160,000 clones, 80% to 90% of them found once; the top ten carry around 2.1%. The sample comprised PBMCs. Every receptor here comes from a man aged 18-30 years in good health and CMV-seropositive.

V gene TRBV7-8 combines with J gene TRBJ1-4; TRBD1 agrees at 10 bases. The V gene's germline CDR1 is SGHVS and CDR2 FQNEAQ. This CDR3 is 14 amino acids long. V was clipped by 8 bases and J by 6 bases; unmatched bases: 6. CDR3 coding DNA: TGTGCCAGCGGGGGGGACAGGGGTGATGAAAAACTGTTTTTT. Amino acids: CASGGDRGDEKLFF.

The chain is built from TRBV9 and TRBJ2-7; tentatively, D is TRBD2 (5 bases). The CDR3 totals 14 residues. The germline gives CDR1 SGDLS, CDR2 YYNGEE. V was clipped by 0 bases and J by 2 bases, with 9 bases between them. The CDR3 protein is CASSVDDGTYEQYF. The CDR3 DNA reads TGTGCCAGCAGCGTAGATGACGGGACCTACGAGCAGTACTTC.

Only a few counts were recorded for this clone. V usage is TRBV4-1 and J usage is TRBJ2-5; 10 bases agree with TRBD2. The V gene end was trimmed by 2 bases and the J gene end by 0 bases; junction bases not matched to a gene: 3. Germline CDR1 reads MGHRA; CDR2 reads YSYEKL. The CDR3 is made up of 16 amino acids. CDR3 region: CASSQQAGGDQETQYF. CDR3 in DNA: TGCGCCAGCAGCCAACAAGCGGGGGGGGACCAAGAGACCCAGTACTTC.

The J gene is TRBJ1-2, the V gene TRBV30, with 7 bases identical to TRBD1. V lost 8 bases, J lost 0 bases, and 9 bases stayed unmatched. In germline, CDR1 is GTSNPN, CDR2 SVGIG (reference sequence). The CDR3 extends over 14 amino acids. The CDR3 loop is CAGEGASSNYGYTF. The CDR3 bases are TGTGCCGGTGAGGGGGCCTCCTCTAACTATGGCTACACCTTC.

This clone has a handful of counts. The chain uses TRBV6-5 and TRBJ1-1; maybe TRBD1 (6 bases). Germline assignment: CDR1 MNHEY and CDR2 SVGAGI. The CDR3 loop spans 14 amino acids. The V end was cut by 8 bases, the J end by 1 base, with 14 bases between. CDR3 residues: CASADGTPNTEAFF. The CDR3 DNA sequence: TGTGCCAGCGCTGACGGGACACCGAACACTGAAGCTTTCTTT.

This clone was detected once. The V gene is TRBV19, the J gene TRBJ1-3; TRBD1 might be the D (5 bases). Looked up from germline, CDR1 is LNHDA and CDR2 is SQIVND (reference sequence). The CDR3 is made up of 15 amino acids. The V end lost 5 bases, the J end lost 4 bases, and 15 bases lay between the germline ends. The CDR3 coding sequence is TGTGCCAGTAGTCCTCAGGGCTCTCTAGGAAACACCATATATTTT. It encodes CASSPQGSLGNTIYF.

The CDR3 nucleotides read TGTGCCAGCAGCTTAGCGACTAGCGGGGGGGCGAAGCAGTATTTT. Its protein is CASSLATSGGAKQYF. V and J are TRBV7-2 and TRBJ2-3, with 14 bases that match TRBD2. Trimming at V came to 0 bases and at J to 11 bases, leaving 4 bases not matched to a gene. The V gene's germline CDR1 is SGHTA and CDR2 FQGNSA. The CDR3 runs to 15 residues.

The chain recombines TRBV6-5 with TRBJ1-2, with 7 bases fitting TRBD1. The CDR3 covers 13 residues. V dropped 6 bases and J dropped 8; count of bases not matched to a gene: 9. In germline, CDR1 is MNHEY, CDR2 SVGAGI. The CDR3 sequence is CASRSGTALGYTF. The CDR3 nucleotides are TGTGCCAGCAGGTCGGGGACAGCCCTCGGCTACACCTTC.

This clone was recorded once. V gene TRBV14 combines with J gene TRBJ2-2; the D gene is possibly TRBD2 (6 bases). Germline assignment: CDR1 SGHDN and CDR2 FVKESK. The germline V and J ends were trimmed by 6 bases and 4 bases, with 18 bases remaining between them. This CDR3 region has 16 residues. The CDR3 sequence: CASSSFGGVGTGELFF. The CDR3 nucleotides read TGTGCCAGCAGTTCCTTTGGCGGGGTCGGCACCGGGGAGCTGTTTTTT.

This chain joins TRBV6-1 and TRBJ2-7, with D tentatively TRBD1 (5 bases). Trimming cost V 4 bases and J 3 bases, with 13 bases left between them. CDR3 length equals 14 residues. Germline CDR1 reads MNHNS; CDR2 reads SASEGT. CDR3: CASSGTPLIYEQYF. CDR3 in DNA: TGTGCCAGCAGTGGGACACCTCTTATCTACGAGCAGTACTTC.

This sequence joins TRBV11-1 and TRBJ1-5; 12 nucleotides line up with TRBD1. The V gene end was trimmed by 3 bases and the J gene end by 6 bases; junction bases not matched to a gene: 3. In germline, CDR1 is SGHAT, CDR2 FQDESV (reference sequence). CDR3 length equals 15 residues. As DNA, the CDR3 is TGTGCCAGCAGCTTTTGGGACAGGGGGCGTCAGCCCCAGCATTTT. Protein product: CASSFWDRGRQPQHF.

The rearrangement links TRBV27 to TRBJ2-1; D uncertain. The V gene's germline CDR1 is MNHEY and CDR2 SMNVEV (reference sequence). This CDR3 comprises 15 residues. V was cut by 4 bases and J by 7 bases, with 17 bases left in between. The DNA for the CDR3 is TGTGCCAGCAGTTCTACGGTCCCCCCCGTGAATGAGCAGTTCTTC. It encodes CASSSTVPPVNEQFF.

This clone was detected a few times. This chain links TRBV12-5 with TRBJ2-5; D is perhaps TRBD2 (5 bases). There are 13 residues in the CDR3. Germline loops: CDR1 LGHNT, CDR2 FRNRAP. Trimming took 6 bases from V and 2 from J, leaving 10 bases between them. Here the CDR3 DNA reads TGTGCTAGTGGGGTCCCGGGACAAGAGACCCAGTACTTC. This gives the protein CASGVPGQETQYF.

The chain combines TRBV5-1 with TRBJ2-1; 8 nucleotides line up with TRBD1. This CDR3 has 16 amino acids. J lost 0 bases, V lost 4 bases, and 6 bases had no gene match. Germline V lookup: CDR1 SGHRS, CDR2 YFSETQ. The CDR3 nucleotides are TGCGCCAGCAGCCCGCGGACAGGGTTCTCCTACAATGAGCAGTTCTTC. It is translated as CASSPRTGFSYNEQFF. The full variable domain, completed using reference TRBV5-1 and TRBJ2-1, is KAGVTQTPRYLIKTRGQQVTLSCSPISGHRSVSWYQQTPGQGLQFLFEYFSETQRNKGNFPGRFSGRQFSNSRSEMNVSTLELGDSALYLCASSPRTGFSYNEQFFGPGTRLTVL.

V is TRBV29-1 and J is TRBJ1-1; no reliable D call. The germline V and J ends were trimmed by 4 bases and 0 bases, with 9 bases remaining between them. The CDR3 is 13 residues long. CDR1 is SQVTM, CDR2 ANQGSEA, per germline. CDR3 amino acids: CSVAQSMNTEAFF. The DNA for the CDR3 is TGCAGCGTTGCACAATCCATGAACACTGAAGCTTTCTTT.

The chain joins TRBV9 to TRBJ1-2; a weak D match, TRBD1 (6 bases). V lost 0 bases, J lost 5 bases, and 11 bases lay in between. CDR1 and CDR2 (germline): SGDLS, YYNGEE. CDR3 length equals 14 residues. The CDR3 sequence is CASSVAQGSYGYTF. DNA for the CDR3: TGTGCCAGCAGCGTAGCACAGGGATCATATGGCTACACCTTC.

The J gene is TRBJ2-2, the V gene TRBV7-2; possibly TRBD1 for D (6 bases). CDR1 and CDR2 from the germline V gene are SGHTA and FQGNSA. V was shortened by 5 bases and J by 4 bases, with 17 bases between the two germline ends. CDR3 size: 16 residues. This chain's CDR3 is CASSLNRELGTGELFF. The CDR3 DNA is TGTGCCAGCAGCCTTAACAGGGAGTTGGGCACCGGGGAGCTGTTTTTT. The variable domain in full, with the rest retrieved from reference TRBV7-2 and TRBJ2-2, is GAGVSQSPSNKVTEKGKDVELRCDPISGHTALYWYRQSLGQGLEFLIYFQGNSAPDKSGLPSDRFSAERTGGSVSTLTIQRTQQEDSAVYLCASSLNRELGTGELFFGEGSRLTVL.

The DNA of the CDR3 is TGTGCCAGCAGCCGCGGGGCAACTAGCACAGATACGCAGTATTTT. Translated: CASSRGATSTDTQYF. The rearrangement links TRBV7-3 to TRBJ2-3, with a possible D match to TRBD2 (6 bases). V was shortened by 5 bases and J by 0 bases, with 12 bases between the two germline ends. CDR3 length: 15 amino acids. CDR1 is SGHTA, CDR2 FQGTGA, per germline.

The chain joins TRBV10-3 to TRBJ1-2; D might be TRBD1 (5 bases). The CDR3 is made up of 15 amino acids. V lost 11 bases and J lost 1, with 20 bases in between. CDR1 and CDR2 from the germline V gene are ENHRY and SYGVKD. CDR3 in amino acids: CALNPTDPSNYGYTF. The CDR3 DNA sequence: TGTGCCCTCAATCCGACAGACCCCAGTAACTATGGCTACACCTTC.